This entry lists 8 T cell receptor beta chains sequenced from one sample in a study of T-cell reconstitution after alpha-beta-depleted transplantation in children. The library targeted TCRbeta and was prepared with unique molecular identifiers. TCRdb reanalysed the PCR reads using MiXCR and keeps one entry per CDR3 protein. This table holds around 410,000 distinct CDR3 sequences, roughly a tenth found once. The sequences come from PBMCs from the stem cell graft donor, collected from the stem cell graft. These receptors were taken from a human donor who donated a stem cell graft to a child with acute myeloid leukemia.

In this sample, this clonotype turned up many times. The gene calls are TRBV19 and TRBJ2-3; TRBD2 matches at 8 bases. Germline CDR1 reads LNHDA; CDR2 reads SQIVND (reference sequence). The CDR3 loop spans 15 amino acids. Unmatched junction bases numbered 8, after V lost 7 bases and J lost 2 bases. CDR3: CASTPGGPSTDTQYF. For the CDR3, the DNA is TGTGCCAGTACTCCGGGGGGGCCATCCACAGATACGCAGTATTTT.

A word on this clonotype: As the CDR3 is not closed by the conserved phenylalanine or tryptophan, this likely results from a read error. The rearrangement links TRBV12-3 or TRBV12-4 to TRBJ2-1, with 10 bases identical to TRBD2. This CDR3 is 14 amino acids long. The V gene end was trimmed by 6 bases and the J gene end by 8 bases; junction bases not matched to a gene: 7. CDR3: CASRPSGGADEQFL. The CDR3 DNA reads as TGTGCCAGCAGACCAAGCGGGGGGGCTGATGAGCAGTTCTTA.

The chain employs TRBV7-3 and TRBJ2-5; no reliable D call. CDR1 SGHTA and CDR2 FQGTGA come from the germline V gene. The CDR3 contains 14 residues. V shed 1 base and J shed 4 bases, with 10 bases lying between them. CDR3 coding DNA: TGTGCCAGCAGCTTAAATATGCCTCCAGAGACCCAGTACTTC. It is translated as CASSLNMPPETQYF.

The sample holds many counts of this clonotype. The CDR3 nucleotides are TGTGCCAGCAGCTTAGAGCAGATAAATGAGCAGTTCTTC. Translating it yields CASSLEQINEQFF. The rearrangement joins TRBV11-2 to TRBJ2-1, with D unclear. Per germline, CDR1 SGHAT and CDR2 FQNNGV. CDR3 size: 13 residues. V was pared by 0 bases and J by 7 bases, with 7 bases between.

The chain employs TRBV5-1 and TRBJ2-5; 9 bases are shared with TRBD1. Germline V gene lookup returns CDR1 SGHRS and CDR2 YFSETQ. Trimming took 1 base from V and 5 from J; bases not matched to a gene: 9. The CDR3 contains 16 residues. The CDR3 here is CASSLSWTGAGETQYF. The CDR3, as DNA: TGCGCCAGCAGCTTGAGCTGGACAGGGGCTGGGGAGACCCAGTACTTC.

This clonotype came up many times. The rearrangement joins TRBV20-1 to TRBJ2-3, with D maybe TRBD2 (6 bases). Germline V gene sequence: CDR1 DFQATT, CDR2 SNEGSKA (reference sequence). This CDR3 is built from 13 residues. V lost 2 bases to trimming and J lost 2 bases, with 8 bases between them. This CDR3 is CSARRELTDTQYF. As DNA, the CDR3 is TGCAGTGCTAGACGGGAGCTCACAGATACGCAGTATTTT.

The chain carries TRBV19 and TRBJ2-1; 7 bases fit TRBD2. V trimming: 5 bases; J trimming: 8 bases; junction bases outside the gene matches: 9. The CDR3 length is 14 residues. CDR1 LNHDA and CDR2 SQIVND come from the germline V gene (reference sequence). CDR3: CASSGTIKWDEQFF. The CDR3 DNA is TGTGCCAGTAGTGGGACTATCAAATGGGATGAGCAGTTCTTC.

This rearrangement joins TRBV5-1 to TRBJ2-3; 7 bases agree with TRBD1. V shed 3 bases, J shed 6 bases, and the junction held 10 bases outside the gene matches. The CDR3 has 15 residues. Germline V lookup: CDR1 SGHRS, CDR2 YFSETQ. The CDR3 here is CASSYEAQGVDTQYF. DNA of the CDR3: TGCGCCAGCAGCTACGAGGCGCAGGGGGTGGATACGCAGTATTTT.